A single sample gave rise to the 32 T cell receptor beta chains below, sequenced in a study of cytomegalovirus exposure and HLA in healthy donors. Amplification used 60 Vbeta primers and 13 Jbeta primers. Repertoires were generated with immunoSEQ multiplex PCR, while TCRdb's copy carries only in-frame clones and drops some. The sample lists approximately 200,000 clones, more than 70% occurring once. Sequencing was done on a sample of PBMCs. All receptors come from a human donor in good health.

V and J are TRBV29-1 and TRBJ2-3; 15 bases map to TRBD2. Germline CDR1 SQVTM, CDR2 ANQGSEA. CDR3 length: 17 residues. Germline trimming cut 5 bases from V and 2 bases from J; bases unmatched to any gene: 8. CDR3 region: CSVPGLAGGFATDTQYF. As DNA, the CDR3 is TGCAGCGTTCCGGGACTAGCGGGAGGATTCGCCACAGATACGCAGTATTTT.

The chain combines TRBV6-6 with TRBJ2-1; a weak D match, TRBD2 (6 bases). Looked up from germline, CDR1 is MNHNY and CDR2 is SVGAGI (reference sequence). The CDR3 has 16 residues. The V end lost 6 bases, the J end lost 0 bases, and 15 bases lay between the germline ends. CDR3 DNA sequence: TGTGCCAGCAGAATGGGGGGAGATAGCTCCTACAATGAGCAGTTCTTC. This sequence encodes CASRMGGDSSYNEQFF.

The chain carries TRBV4-1 and TRBJ2-3; 8 nucleotides match TRBD2. V trimming: 0 bases; J trimming: 6 bases; junction bases outside the gene matches: 8. This CDR3 is 16 amino acids long. Germline V gives CDR1 MGHRA, CDR2 YSYEKL. In nucleotides, the CDR3 is TGCGCCAGCAGCCAAGAGACCGCGGGAGGTAGTGATACGCAGTATTTT. Translated, it gives CASSQETAGGSDTQYF.

This clone appeared once. The chain employs TRBV27 and TRBJ2-3; no reliable D call. Germline-derived CDR1 and CDR2 are MNHEY and SMNVEV (reference sequence). V was clipped by 6 bases and J by 6 bases, with 13 bases between them. The CDR3 runs to 13 residues. This chain's CDR3 is CASSLPGADTQYF. DNA for the CDR3: TGTGCCAGCAGCTTACCCGGAGCGGATACGCAGTATTTT.

The chain recombines TRBV11-2 with TRBJ1-1; the match to TRBD1 covers 7 bases. From germline, CDR1 is SGHAT and CDR2 FQNNGV. CDR3 length equals 13 residues. Trimming took 4 bases from V and 6 from J; bases not matched to a gene: 5. This CDR3 is CASSSYRGPEAFF. Written as DNA, the CDR3 is TGTGCCAGCAGCTCATACAGGGGCCCTGAAGCTTTCTTT.

V gene TRBV5-1 combines with J gene TRBJ2-6, with 9 bases fitting TRBD1. The V segment lost 0 bases and the J segment 0 bases; nucleotides outside the gene matches: 4. The CDR3 has 18 amino acids. CDR1 is SGHRS, CDR2 YFSETQ, per germline. The CDR3 DNA reads as TGCGCCAGCAGCTTGGACAGGGGGCTGCTCTCTGGGGCCAACGTCCTGACTTTC. It encodes CASSLDRGLLSGANVLTF.

The chain is built from TRBV29-1 and TRBJ2-7; the match to TRBD1 covers 9 bases. This CDR3 contains 14 residues. CDR1 and CDR2 (germline): SQVTM, ANQGSEA. Unmatched junction bases numbered 13, after V lost 6 bases and J lost 7 bases. In DNA form, the CDR3 reads TGCAGCGTGGATACGCCGGGACAGGGTGGAGAGCAGTACTTC. As protein: CSVDTPGQGGEQYF.

V and J are TRBV2 and TRBJ2-1, with TRBD2 identical over 13 bases. With 5 bases clipped from V and 4 bases from J, the junction kept 20 bases outside the gene matches. The CDR3 is made up of 21 amino acids. Germline CDR1 reads SNHLY; CDR2 reads FYNNEI. CDR3 residues: CASSFLTPGLAGTSGYNEQFF. The CDR3 bases are TGTGCCAGCAGTTTTCTTACCCCGGGACTAGCGGGAACGTCAGGGTACAATGAGCAGTTCTTC.

V gene TRBV30 combines with J gene TRBJ2-7, with D perhaps matching TRBD1 (6 bases). CDR3 length equals 15 residues. Germline values: CDR1 GTSNPN, CDR2 SVGIG (reference sequence). Trimming stripped 3 bases from V and 0 bases from J, with 15 bases between. The CDR3 is CAWSATGVDSYEQYF. CDR3 bases: TGTGCCTGGAGCGCGACAGGAGTGGACTCCTACGAGCAGTACTTC.

The chain is built from TRBV9 and TRBJ2-3; 7 bases agree with TRBD1. The V segment lost 2 bases and the J segment 0 bases; nucleotides outside the gene matches: 9. The length of the CDR3 is 17 residues. The germline CDR1 and CDR2 sequences are SGDLS and YYNGEE. CDR3 loop: CASSVGQPLASTDTQYF. Here the CDR3 DNA reads TGTGCCAGCAGCGTGGGACAGCCTTTAGCTAGCACAGATACGCAGTATTTT.

The chain links TRBV11-2 to TRBJ2-7, with D perhaps matching TRBD2 (5 bases). CDR1 and CDR2 (germline): SGHAT, FQNNGV. This CDR3 is 15 amino acids long. V gave up 5 bases and J gave up 1 base, with 15 bases separating them. The CDR3 region has the DNA TGTGCCAGCAGCCACGGAGGATCGGGGTCCTACGAGCAGTACTTC. This translates into CASSHGGSGSYEQYF.

The rearrangement links TRBV4-1 to TRBJ1-2; 8 nucleotides agree with TRBD1. The CDR3 totals 15 residues. The trim removed 4 bases at V and 2 bases at J, leaving 6 bases unmatched. Germline lookup yields CDR1 MGHRA and CDR2 YSYEKL. CDR3 DNA sequence: TGCGCCAGCAGCCCTGGGGCAGGGGGCAACTATGGCTACACCTTC. Its protein is CASSPGAGGNYGYTF.

This chain links TRBV7-8 with TRBJ1-1, with 7 bases matching TRBD1. Unmatched junction bases numbered 13, after V lost 3 bases and J lost 3 bases. The CDR3 runs 17 residues. Per the germline V gene, CDR1 is SGHVS and CDR2 is FQNEAQ. Here the CDR3 reads CASSFWGQPPGDTEAFF. The CDR3 DNA reads TGTGCCAGCAGCTTCTGGGGACAGCCCCCGGGGGACACTGAAGCTTTCTTT.

The rearrangement uses TRBV19 and TRBJ2-1; D is perhaps TRBD2 (6 bases). Germline V gene sequence: CDR1 LNHDA, CDR2 SQIVND (reference sequence). V lost 5 bases to trimming and J lost 6 bases, with 11 bases between them. CDR3 length: 13 residues. The CDR3 spells CASSPQRANEQFF. The CDR3 region has the DNA TGTGCCAGTAGTCCCCAGCGGGCCAATGAGCAGTTCTTC.

This chain connects TRBV6-4 to TRBJ2-2, with 11 bases lining up with TRBD2. Germline V CDR1 and CDR2: MRHNA, SNTAGT. CDR3 length: 16 amino acids. With V trimmed by 5 bases and J by 4 bases, 6 bases remained unmatched. CDR3 DNA: TGTGCCAGCAGTTGGCTAGCGGGAGGTACCACCGGGGAGCTGTTTTTT. Residues: CASSWLAGGTTGELFF.

This clone was counted a single time. V is TRBV28 and J is TRBJ1-2, with TRBD1 matching 8 bases. J was trimmed by 4 bases and V by 6 bases; bases with no gene match: 4. From germline, CDR1 is MDHEN and CDR2 SYDVKM. The CDR3 has 13 residues. The CDR3 region has the DNA TGTGCCAGCAGGACAGGGGAAATCTATGGCTACACCTTC. This gives the protein CASRTGEIYGYTF.

This sequence joins TRBV7-8 and TRBJ2-7, with 7 bases that match TRBD1. V shed 3 bases and J 2 bases; nucleotides not matched to a gene: 10. The CDR3 length is 16 residues. Germline V gene data show CDR1 as SGHVS and CDR2 as FQNEAQ. CDR3: CASSLAYGQDTYEQYF. Written as DNA, the CDR3 is TGTGCCAGCAGCTTGGCCTATGGACAGGACACCTACGAGCAGTACTTC.

The V and J genes are TRBV6-5 and TRBJ2-2; TRBD2 matches 8 bases. There are 14 residues in the CDR3. Trimming took 9 bases from V and 1 from J; bases not matched to a gene: 4. The germline V gene has CDR1 MNHEY and CDR2 SVGAGI. This CDR3 reads CASRSGRNTGELFF. Here the CDR3 DNA reads TGTGCCAGTCGGAGCGGGAGGAACACCGGGGAGCTGTTTTTT.

The J gene is TRBJ2-1, the V gene TRBV14; no firm D call. V was pared by 4 bases and J by 1 base, with 14 bases between. CDR1 is SGHDN, CDR2 FVKESK, per germline. The CDR3 runs 16 residues. CDR3 sequence: CASSPFPRGSYNEQFF. The CDR3 DNA reads TGTGCCAGCAGCCCTTTTCCTAGAGGATCCTACAATGAGCAGTTCTTC.

V gene TRBV11-2 combines with J gene TRBJ1-1; TRBD1 is a possible D gene (5 bases). This CDR3 comprises 13 residues. CDR1 and CDR2 (germline): SGHAT, FQNNGV. V shed 5 bases and J shed 10 bases, with 17 bases lying between them. The DNA for the CDR3 is TGTGCCAGCAGCAGTGGGGGAGGGCTAGGAGCTTTCTTT. Its protein is CASSSGGGLGAFF.

The CDR3: CATGRGSSSYNEQFF. CDR3 DNA sequence: TGTGCCACTGGGAGGGGATCGAGCTCCTACAATGAGCAGTTCTTC. The chain links TRBV19 to TRBJ2-1; 7 bases match TRBD2. Per germline, CDR1 LNHDA and CDR2 SQIVND (reference sequence). CDR3 length equals 15 residues. Unmatched junction bases numbered 9, after V lost 10 bases and J lost 0 bases.

This clone was seen just once. This chain connects TRBV28 to TRBJ2-5; maybe TRBD2 (6 bases). The length of the CDR3 is 16 residues. Germline loops: CDR1 MDHEN, CDR2 SYDVKM. Trimming stripped 10 bases from V and 1 base from J, with 22 bases between. The CDR3 here is CATKPGAGRVQETQYF. As DNA, the CDR3 is TGTGCCACGAAGCCGGGAGCAGGGCGGGTCCAAGAGACCCAGTACTTC. The whole variable domain, filled in from reference TRBV28 and TRBJ2-5, reads DVKVTQSSRYLVKRTGEKVFLECVQDMDHENMFWYRQDPGLGLRLIYFSYDVKMKEKGDIPEGYSVSREKKERFSLILESASTNQTSMYLCATKPGAGRVQETQYFGPGTRLLVL.

The sample holds a few counts of this clone. This chain links TRBV4-3 with TRBJ2-7; TRBD2 matches 9 bases. The ends lost 1 base at V and 4 bases at J; junction bases unmatched: 11. This CDR3 is 17 amino acids long. The germline CDR1 and CDR2 sequences are LGHNA and YSLEER. The CDR3 loop is CASSQGTSGQPFYEQYF. CDR3 in DNA: TGCGCCAGCAGCCAAGGAACTAGCGGGCAACCCTTTTACGAGCAGTACTTC.

This sequence joins TRBV6-1 and TRBJ2-1, with 9 bases aligning to TRBD2. The V gene's germline CDR1 is MNHNS and CDR2 SASEGT. The CDR3 consists of 15 residues. V gave up 10 bases and J gave up 8 bases; unmatched junction bases: 15. The CDR3 here is CATLPGAGGPDEQFF. The CDR3 DNA sequence: TGTGCCACACTGCCGGGGGCGGGAGGGCCCGATGAGCAGTTCTTC.

This rearrangement joins TRBV28 to TRBJ1-5; no definite D call. Germline V CDR1 and CDR2: MDHEN, SYDVKM. V dropped 3 bases and J dropped 5 bases, with 17 bases sitting between them. CDR3 length: 16 residues. The CDR3 loop reads CASSFPRQVKHQPQHF. Here the CDR3 DNA reads TGTGCCAGCAGTTTCCCCCGGCAGGTGAAACATCAGCCCCAGCATTTT.

This clone was recorded only once. This rearrangement joins TRBV27 to TRBJ2-3; TRBD2 matches at 8 bases. The V gene's germline CDR1 is MNHEY and CDR2 SMNVEV (reference sequence). The V and J ends lost 0 bases and 5 bases, in that order; junction bases with no gene match: 4. The CDR3 extends over 15 amino acids. DNA of the CDR3: TGTGCCAGCAGTTTATCTCCGGGAGGGGGAGATACGCAGTATTTT. It codes for CASSLSPGGGDTQYF.

This clone appeared once. The CDR3: CASSLHRGLGGANVLTF. CDR3 nucleotides: TGTGCCAGCAGCCTACACAGGGGGCTAGGCGGGGCCAACGTCCTGACTTTC. The chain joins TRBV9 to TRBJ2-6; 9 nucleotides align to TRBD1. J gave up 4 bases and V 4 bases, and 9 bases lay outside the gene matches. The germline CDR1 and CDR2 sequences are SGDLS and YYNGEE. This CDR3 is 17 amino acids long. The whole variable domain, filled in from reference TRBV9 and TRBJ2-6, reads DSGVTQTPKHLITATGQRVTLRCSPRSGDLSVYWYQQSLDQGLQFLIQYYNGEERAKGNILERFSAQQFPDLHSELNLSSLELGDSALYFCASSLHRGLGGANVLTFGAGSRLTVL.

The chain couples TRBV14 to TRBJ2-1; the match to TRBD1 covers 8 bases. V shed 6 bases, J shed 7 bases, and the junction held 23 bases outside the gene matches. Germline-derived CDR1 and CDR2 are SGHDN and FVKESK. CDR3 length: 19 amino acids. CDR3 nucleotide sequence: TGTGCCAGCAGGCCAGGGGGCGAGGGGCGAGGAGGTGTGGGGAATGAGCAGTTCTTC. Translating gives CASRPGGEGRGGVGNEQFF.

The chain is built from TRBV6-5 and TRBJ2-7; TRBD1 aligns across 7 bases. The CDR3 runs to 15 residues. V trimming: 0 bases; J trimming: 3 bases; junction bases outside the gene matches: 5. Germline CDR1 MNHEY, CDR2 SVGAGI. This chain's CDR3 is CASSYSKGGGYEQYF. In DNA, the CDR3 is TGTGCCAGCAGTTACTCGAAAGGGGGCGGCTACGAGCAGTACTTC.

The rearrangement links TRBV1 to TRBJ2-7; the table's D gene call, TRBD2, was not cross checked with the DNA. TRBV1 is termed a pseudogene. The length of the CDR3 is 15 residues. The CDR3 nucleotides are TGCACCAGCATCTTGGAGACTAGCGGGAACTACGAGCAGTACTTC. Its translation: CTSILETSGNYEQYF.

This sequence joins TRBV15 and TRBJ2-1; 8 nucleotides agree with TRBD1. V shed 5 bases, J shed 11 bases, and the junction held 8 bases outside the gene matches. The CDR3 extends over 13 amino acids. The germline V gene has CDR1 LNHNV and CDR2 YYDKDF (reference sequence). The CDR3 sequence: CATSLGTGPKQFF. In DNA form, the CDR3 reads TGTGCCACCAGCTTGGGGACAGGACCTAAGCAGTTCTTC.

This rearrangement joins TRBV5-1 to TRBJ2-7, with D tentatively TRBD2 (6 bases). The germline V gene encodes CDR1 SGHRS and CDR2 YFSETQ. The V end was cut by 2 bases, the J end by 7 bases, with 16 bases between. The CDR3 spans 14 residues. CDR3 in amino acids: CASSFSPGVSEQYF. As DNA, the CDR3 is TGCGCCAGCAGCTTTTCGCCGGGAGTGAGTGAGCAGTACTTC.